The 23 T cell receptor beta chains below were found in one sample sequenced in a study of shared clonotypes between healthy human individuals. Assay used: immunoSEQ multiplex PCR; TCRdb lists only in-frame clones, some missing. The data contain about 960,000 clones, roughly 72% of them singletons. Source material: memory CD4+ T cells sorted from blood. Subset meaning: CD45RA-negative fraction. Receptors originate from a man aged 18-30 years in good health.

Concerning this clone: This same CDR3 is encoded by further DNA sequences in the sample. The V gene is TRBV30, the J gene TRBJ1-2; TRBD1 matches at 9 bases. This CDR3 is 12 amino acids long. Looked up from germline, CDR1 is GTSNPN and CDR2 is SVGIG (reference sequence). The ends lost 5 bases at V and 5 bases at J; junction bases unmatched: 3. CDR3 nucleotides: TGTGCCTGGGGACAGGGGAATTATGGCTACACCTTC. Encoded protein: CAWGQGNYGYTF.

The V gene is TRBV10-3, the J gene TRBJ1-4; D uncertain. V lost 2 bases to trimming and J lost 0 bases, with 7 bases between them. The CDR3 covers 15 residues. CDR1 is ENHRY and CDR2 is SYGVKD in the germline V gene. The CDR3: CAISEGGSTNEKLFF. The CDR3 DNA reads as TGTGCCATCAGTGAGGGAGGATCAACTAATGAAAAACTGTTTTTT.

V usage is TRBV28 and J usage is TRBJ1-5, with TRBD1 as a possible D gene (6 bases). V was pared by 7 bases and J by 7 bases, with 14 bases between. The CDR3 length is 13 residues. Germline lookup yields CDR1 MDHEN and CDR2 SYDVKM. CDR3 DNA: TGTGCCAGCACCATAAACAGGGACCAGCCCCAGCATTTT. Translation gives CASTINRDQPQHF.

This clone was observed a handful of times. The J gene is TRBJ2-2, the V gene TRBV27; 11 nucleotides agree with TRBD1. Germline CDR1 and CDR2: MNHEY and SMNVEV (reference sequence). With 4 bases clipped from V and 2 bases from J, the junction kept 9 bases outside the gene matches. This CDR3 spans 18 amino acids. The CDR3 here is CASSSYLRTGGNTGELFF. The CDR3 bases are TGTGCCAGCAGTTCTTATCTCCGGACAGGGGGCAACACCGGGGAGCTGTTTTTT.

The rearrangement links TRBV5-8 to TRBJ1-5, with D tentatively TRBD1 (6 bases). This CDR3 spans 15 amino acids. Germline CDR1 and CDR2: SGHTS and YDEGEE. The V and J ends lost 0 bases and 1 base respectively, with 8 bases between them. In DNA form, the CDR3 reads TGTGCCAGCAGCTTGGAGGGGGTGAGCAATCAGCCCCAGCATTTT. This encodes CASSLEGVSNQPQHF.

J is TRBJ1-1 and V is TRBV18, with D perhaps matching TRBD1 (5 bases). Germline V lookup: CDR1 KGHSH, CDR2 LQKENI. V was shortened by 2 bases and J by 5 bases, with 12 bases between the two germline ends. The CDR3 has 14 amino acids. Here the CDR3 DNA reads TGTGCCAGCTCACCAGGGACCCCTAGGACTGAAGCTTTCTTT. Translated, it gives CASSPGTPRTEAFF.

The CDR3 loop is CASSSTGGPTGELFF. DNA for the CDR3: TGTGCCAGCAGTTCGACAGGGGGCCCCACCGGGGAGCTGTTTTTT. V usage is TRBV2 and J usage is TRBJ2-2; 10 nucleotides agree with TRBD1. CDR3 size: 15 residues. Germline-derived CDR1 and CDR2 are SNHLY and FYNNEI. The junction had 4 bases not matched to a gene; V was cut back by 5 bases and J by 4 bases.

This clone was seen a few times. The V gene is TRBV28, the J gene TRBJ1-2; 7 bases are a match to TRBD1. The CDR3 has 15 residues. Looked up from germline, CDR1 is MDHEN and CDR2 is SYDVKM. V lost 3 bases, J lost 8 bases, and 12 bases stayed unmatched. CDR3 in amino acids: CASSFGRQGVRGYTF. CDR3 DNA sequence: TGTGCCAGCAGTTTCGGTCGGCAGGGGGTTAGGGGCTACACCTTC.

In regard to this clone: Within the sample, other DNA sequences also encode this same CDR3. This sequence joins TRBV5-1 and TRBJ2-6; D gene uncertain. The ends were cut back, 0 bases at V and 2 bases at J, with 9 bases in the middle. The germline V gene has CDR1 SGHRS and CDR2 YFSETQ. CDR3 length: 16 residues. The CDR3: CASSLGAGTGANVLTF. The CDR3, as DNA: TGCGCCAGCAGCTTGGGGGCAGGTACTGGGGCCAACGTCCTGACTTTC.

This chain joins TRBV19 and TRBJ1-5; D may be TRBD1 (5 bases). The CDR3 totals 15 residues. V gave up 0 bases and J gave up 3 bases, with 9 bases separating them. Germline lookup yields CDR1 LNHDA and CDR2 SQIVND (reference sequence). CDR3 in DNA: TGTGCCAGTAGTATAGAAGGACAAGTCAATCAGCCCCAGCATTTT. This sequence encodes CASSIEGQVNQPQHF.

DNA for the CDR3: TGTGCCAGCAGTTACTCTAACGGCGGAGAGACCCAGTACTTC. Its translation is CASSYSNGGETQYF. The V gene is TRBV6-6, the J gene TRBJ2-5; D not resolved. The CDR3 extends over 14 amino acids. Germline V gene sequence: CDR1 MNHNY, CDR2 SVGAGI (reference sequence). Trimming took 0 bases from V and 4 from J, leaving 9 bases between them.

CDR3 nucleotide sequence: TGTGCCAGCAGCTCACCCTCCAAGGTCAACGTCCTGACTTTC. This codes for CASSSPSKVNVLTF. The gene calls are TRBV7-6 and TRBJ2-6; the D is unclear. The germline CDR1 and CDR2 sequences are SGHVS and FNYEAQ. Trimming stripped 4 bases from V and 9 bases from J, with 13 bases between. CDR3 length: 14 residues.

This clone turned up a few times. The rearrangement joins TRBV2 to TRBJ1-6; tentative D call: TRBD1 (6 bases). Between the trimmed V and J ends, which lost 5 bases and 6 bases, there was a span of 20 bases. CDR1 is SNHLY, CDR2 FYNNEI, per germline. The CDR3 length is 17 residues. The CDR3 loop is CASSSTGSPAGNSPLHF. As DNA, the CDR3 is TGTGCCAGCAGTTCAACAGGGTCCCCCGCGGGTAATTCACCCCTCCACTTT. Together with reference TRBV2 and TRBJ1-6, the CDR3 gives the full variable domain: EPEVTQTPSHQVTQMGQEVILRCVPISNHLYFYWYRQILGQKVEFLVSFYNNEISEKSEIFDDQFSVERPDGSNFTLKIRSTKLEDSAMYFCASSSTGSPAGNSPLHFGNGTRLTVT.

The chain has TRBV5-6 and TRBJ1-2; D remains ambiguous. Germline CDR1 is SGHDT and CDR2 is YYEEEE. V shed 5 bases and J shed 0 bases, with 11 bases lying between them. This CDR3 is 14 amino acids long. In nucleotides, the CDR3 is TGTGCCAGCAGTGTAACTGGAGCTAACTATGGCTACACCTTC. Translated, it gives CASSVTGANYGYTF.

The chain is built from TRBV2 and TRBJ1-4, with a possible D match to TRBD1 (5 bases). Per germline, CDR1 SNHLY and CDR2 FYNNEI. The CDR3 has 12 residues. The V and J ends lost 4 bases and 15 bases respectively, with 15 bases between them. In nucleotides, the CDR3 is TGTGCCAGCAGTGTCGCAGTCAGGGACGTGTTTTTT. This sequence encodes CASSVAVRDVFF.

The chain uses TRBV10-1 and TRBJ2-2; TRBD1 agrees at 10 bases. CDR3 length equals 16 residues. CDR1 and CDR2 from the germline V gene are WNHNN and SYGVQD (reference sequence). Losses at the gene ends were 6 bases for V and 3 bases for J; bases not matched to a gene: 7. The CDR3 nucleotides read TGCGCCAGCAGGCCTGGGGACAGGGGCGACACCGGGGAGCTGTTTTTT. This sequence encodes CASRPGDRGDTGELFF.

The CDR3 nucleotides read TGTGCCAGCAGCCCTGACAGGGGCGAGCAGTACTTC. Translating it yields CASSPDRGEQYF. The chain combines TRBV13 with TRBJ2-7, with TRBD1 matching over 8 bases. The CDR3 is 12 residues long. V lost 5 bases, J lost 6 bases, and 3 bases stayed unmatched. From germline, CDR1 is PRHDT and CDR2 FYEKMQ (reference sequence). The full variable domain, with the rest looked up from reference TRBV13 and TRBJ2-7, is AAGVIQSPRHLIKEKRETATLKCYPIPRHDTVYWYQQGPGQDPQFLISFYEKMQSDKGSIPDRFSAQQFSDYHSELNMSSLELGDSALYFCASSPDRGEQYFGPGTRLTVT.

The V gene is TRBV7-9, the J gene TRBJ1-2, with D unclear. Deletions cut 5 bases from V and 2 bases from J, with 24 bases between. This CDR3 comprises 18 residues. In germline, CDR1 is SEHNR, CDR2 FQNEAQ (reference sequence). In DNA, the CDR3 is TGTGCCAGCAGCACCGCCCATACGATAAGAGGGCCAAACTATGGCTACACCTTC. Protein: CASSTAHTIRGPNYGYTF. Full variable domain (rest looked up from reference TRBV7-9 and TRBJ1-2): DTGVSQNPRHKITKRGQNVTFRCDPISEHNRLYWYRQTLGQGPEFLTYFQNEAQLEKSRLLSDRFSAERPKGSFSTLEIQRTEQGDSAMYLCASSTAHTIRGPNYGYTFGSGTRLTVV.

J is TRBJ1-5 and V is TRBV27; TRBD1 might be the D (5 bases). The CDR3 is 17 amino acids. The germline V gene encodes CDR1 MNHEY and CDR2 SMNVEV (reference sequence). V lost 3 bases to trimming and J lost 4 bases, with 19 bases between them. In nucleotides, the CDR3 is TGTGCCAGCAGTTTCGCAGGGATGGGTGTTCGGAATCAGCCCCAGCATTTT. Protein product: CASSFAGMGVRNQPQHF.

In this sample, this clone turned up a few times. DNA of the CDR3: TGTGCCAGCAGTGAATGGGGGGCTGGACACGGCTACACCTTC. It codes for CASSEWGAGHGYTF. The chain recombines TRBV2 with TRBJ1-2; D may be TRBD1 (6 bases). Germline-derived CDR1 and CDR2 are SNHLY and FYNNEI. Trimming pared 2 bases from V and 8 bases from J, leaving 15 bases between. This CDR3 is built from 14 residues.

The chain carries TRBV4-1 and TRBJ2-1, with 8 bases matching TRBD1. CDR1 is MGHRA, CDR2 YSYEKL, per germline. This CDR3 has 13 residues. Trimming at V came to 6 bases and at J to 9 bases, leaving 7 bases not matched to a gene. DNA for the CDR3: TGCGCCAGCAGACCCGCAGGGGGCGTTGAGCAGTTCTTC. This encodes CASRPAGGVEQFF.

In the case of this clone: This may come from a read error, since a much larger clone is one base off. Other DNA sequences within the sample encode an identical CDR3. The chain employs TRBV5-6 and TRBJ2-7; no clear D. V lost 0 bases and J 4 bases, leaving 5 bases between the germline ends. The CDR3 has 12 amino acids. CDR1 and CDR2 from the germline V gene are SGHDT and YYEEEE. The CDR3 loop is CASSLVGYEQYF. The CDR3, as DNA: TGTGCCAGCAGCTTGGTTGGTTACGAGCAGTACTTC.

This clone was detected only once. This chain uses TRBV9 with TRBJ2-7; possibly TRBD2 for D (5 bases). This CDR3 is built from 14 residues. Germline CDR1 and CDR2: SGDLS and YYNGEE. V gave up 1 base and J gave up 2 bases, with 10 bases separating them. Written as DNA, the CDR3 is TGTGCCAGCAGCGTAAGCGGAGCTGCCTACGAGCAGTACTTC. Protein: CASSVSGAAYEQYF.